This T cell receptor beta chain is drawn from a study of cytomegalovirus exposure and HLA in healthy donors. 60 Vbeta and 13 Jbeta primers were used in PCR. Using immunoSEQ multiplex PCR, the repertoire was profiled, and TCRdb retains in-frame clones only, with some absent. This table holds fewer than 250,000 clones, 65% to 85% found once. The length of the CDR3 is 17 residues. J was trimmed by 10 bases and V by 8 bases; bases with no gene match: 20. Germline lookup yields CDR1 MDHEN and CDR2 SYDVKM. This receptor was identified in a man between 18 and 29 years old in good health and CMV-seronegative. Sample: PBMCs. This chain joins TRBV28 and TRBJ2-1, with 10 positions matching TRBD2. CDR3 in amino acids: CASPPRFEREGLVEQFF. CDR3 DNA: TGTGCCAGCCCACCTCGTTTTGAGCGGGAGGGCCTTGTAGAGCAGTTCTTC.